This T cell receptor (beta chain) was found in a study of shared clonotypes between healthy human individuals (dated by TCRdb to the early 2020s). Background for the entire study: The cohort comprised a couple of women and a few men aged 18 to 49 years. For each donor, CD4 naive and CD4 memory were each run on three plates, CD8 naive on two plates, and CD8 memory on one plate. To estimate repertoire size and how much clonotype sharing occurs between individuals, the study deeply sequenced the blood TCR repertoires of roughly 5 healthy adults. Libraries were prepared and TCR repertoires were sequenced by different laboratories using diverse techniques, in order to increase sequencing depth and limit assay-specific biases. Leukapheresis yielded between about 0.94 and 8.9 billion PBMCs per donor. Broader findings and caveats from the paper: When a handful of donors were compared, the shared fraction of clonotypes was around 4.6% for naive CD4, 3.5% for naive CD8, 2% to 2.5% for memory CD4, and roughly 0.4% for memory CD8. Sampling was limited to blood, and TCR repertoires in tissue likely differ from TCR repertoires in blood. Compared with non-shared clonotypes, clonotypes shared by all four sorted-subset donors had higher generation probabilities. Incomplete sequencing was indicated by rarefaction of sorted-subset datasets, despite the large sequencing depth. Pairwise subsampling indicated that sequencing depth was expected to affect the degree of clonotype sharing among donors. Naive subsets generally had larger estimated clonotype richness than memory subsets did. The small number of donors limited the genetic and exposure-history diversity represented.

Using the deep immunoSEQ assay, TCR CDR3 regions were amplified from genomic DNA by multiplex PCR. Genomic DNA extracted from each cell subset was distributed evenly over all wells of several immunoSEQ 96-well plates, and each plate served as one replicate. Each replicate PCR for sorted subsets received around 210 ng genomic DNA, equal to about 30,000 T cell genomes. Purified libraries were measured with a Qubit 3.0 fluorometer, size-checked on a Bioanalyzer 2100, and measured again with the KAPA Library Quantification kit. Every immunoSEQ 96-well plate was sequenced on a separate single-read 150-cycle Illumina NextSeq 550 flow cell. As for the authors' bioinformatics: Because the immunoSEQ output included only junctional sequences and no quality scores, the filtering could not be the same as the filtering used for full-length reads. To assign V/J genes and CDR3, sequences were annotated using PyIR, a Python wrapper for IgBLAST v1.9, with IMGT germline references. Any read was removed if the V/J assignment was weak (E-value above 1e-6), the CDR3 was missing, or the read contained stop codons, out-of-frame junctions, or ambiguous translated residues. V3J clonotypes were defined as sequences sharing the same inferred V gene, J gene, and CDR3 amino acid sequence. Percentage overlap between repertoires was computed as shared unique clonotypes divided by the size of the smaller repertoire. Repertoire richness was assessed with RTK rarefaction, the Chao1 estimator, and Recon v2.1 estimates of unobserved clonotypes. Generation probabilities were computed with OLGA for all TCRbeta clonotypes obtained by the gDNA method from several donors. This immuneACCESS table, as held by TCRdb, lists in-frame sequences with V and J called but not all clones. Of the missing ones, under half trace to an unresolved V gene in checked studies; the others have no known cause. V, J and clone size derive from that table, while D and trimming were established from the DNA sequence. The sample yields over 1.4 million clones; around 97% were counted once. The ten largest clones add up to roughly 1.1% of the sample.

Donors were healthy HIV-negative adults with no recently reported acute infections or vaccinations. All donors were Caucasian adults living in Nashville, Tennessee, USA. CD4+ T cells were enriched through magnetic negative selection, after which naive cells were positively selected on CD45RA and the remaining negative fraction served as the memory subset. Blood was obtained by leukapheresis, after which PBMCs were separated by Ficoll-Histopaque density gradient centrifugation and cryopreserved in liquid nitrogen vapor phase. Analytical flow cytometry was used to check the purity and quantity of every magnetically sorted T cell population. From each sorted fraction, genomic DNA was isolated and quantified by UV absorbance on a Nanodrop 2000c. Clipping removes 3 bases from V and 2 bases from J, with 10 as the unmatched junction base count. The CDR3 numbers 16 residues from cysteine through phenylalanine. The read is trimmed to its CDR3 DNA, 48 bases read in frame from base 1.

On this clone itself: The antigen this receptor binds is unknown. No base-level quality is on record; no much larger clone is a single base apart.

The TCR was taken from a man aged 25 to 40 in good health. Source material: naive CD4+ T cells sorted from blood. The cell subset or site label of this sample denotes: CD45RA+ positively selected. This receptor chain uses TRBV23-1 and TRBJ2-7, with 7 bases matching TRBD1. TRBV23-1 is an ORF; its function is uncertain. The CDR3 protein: CASSQYRGGPTYEQYF. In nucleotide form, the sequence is TGCGCCAGCAGTCAGTACAGGGGCGGGCCTACCTACGAGCAGTACTTC.